The present TCR beta chain was sequenced within a study of Graves' ophthalmopathy and Graves' hyperthyroidism. Study-level information: Peripheral blood was gathered at first diagnosis, ahead of any treatment whatsoever.

Points from the study as a whole: Ophthalmopathy progression cases were predicted by the model with 55% to 71% sensitivity and about 72% specificity. A majority of expanded thyroid clonotypes exceeding 0.001 frequency were likewise present in blood.

This clonotype was recorded at least ten times. The antigen is undetermined. Physicians reached a diagnosis by relying on clinical symptoms, serum thyroxine, TRAb, thyroid ultrasound and orbital computed tomography. Amplifying from RNA transcripts, the study obtained TCR beta CDR3 regions. An opening RT-PCR round employed HTBI primers and preceded a second-round multiplex PCR. TCRdb redid the calling of the multiplex PCR reads with MiXCR, one entry per CDR3 protein. The data contain some 350,000 distinct CDR3 sequences, about a sixth of them seen just once; the ten biggest clones take up roughly 2.3%. The source of this sequence is an adult woman with stable Graves' hyperthyroidism. What was sequenced was peripheral blood.

CDR3 amino acids: CASAVGLGSPLHF. CDR3 nucleotides: TGTGCTAGTGCGGTCGGATTGGGTTCACCCCTCCACTTT. The chain is built from TRBV12-5 and TRBJ1-6; D is ambiguous. The germline CDR1 and CDR2 sequences are LGHNT and FRNRAP. Trimming shortened V by 7 bases and J by 9 bases, and 13 bases separated the two germline ends. The CDR3 sequence is 13 residues long.